Listed below are T cell receptor beta chains from one sample, sequenced in a study of cytomegalovirus exposure and HLA in healthy donors. TCRdb's table, derived via immunoSEQ multiplex PCR, lists solely in-frame clones and lacks some. The sample holds about 170,000 clones, roughly 80% seen once. The sequenced sample was PBMCs. The receptors derive from a female donor in good health and CMV-seronegative. Both conserved end residues are part of each CDR3. D genes are given only for firm matches. Only part of the rows carry a size: once, few, many, or a class if the clone is expanded.

V gene,D gene,J gene,clone size,CDR3 DNA,CDR3 protein
TRBV19,TRBD1,TRBJ2-2,-,TGTGCCAGCCTCGGGACAGCGAACACCGGGGAGCTGTTTTTT,CASLGTANTGELFF
TRBV6-4,TRBD2,TRBJ2-3,-,TGTGCCAGCAGTGAAGGGACTAGCGGAGATACGCAGTATTTT,CASSEGTSGDTQYF
TRBV5-4,-,TRBJ2-3,-,TGTGCCAGCAGCTCGTGGGGGGGCCGGGCGCAGTATTTT,CASSSWGGRAQYF
TRBV19,-,TRBJ1-1,-,TGTGCCGGCAACAGGGTTTCAAAGTATGGAGCTTTCTTT,CAGNRVSKYGAFF
TRBV4-2,-,TRBJ2-7,-,TGTGCCAGCAGCCCAGGACTATCACATACCTACGAGCAGTACTTC,CASSPGLSHTYEQYF
TRBV7-2,TRBD1,TRBJ1-5,few,TGTGCCAGCAGCCCGACAGGGGGCCGTCAGCCCCAGCATTTT,CASSPTGGRQPQHF
TRBV7-2,-,TRBJ2-7,-,TGTGCCAGCAGCAAAGCGGGCTACGAGCAGTACTTC,CASSKAGYEQYF
TRBV28,-,TRBJ1-5,once,TGTGCCAGCAGCTCGGACACTAGCAATCAGCCCCAGCATTTT,CASSSDTSNQPQHF
TRBV7-2,TRBD1,TRBJ2-5,-,TGTGCCAGCAGCTACAGGGGAGAGACCCAGTACTTC,CASSYRGETQYF
TRBV6-5,TRBD1,TRBJ1-1,-,TGTGCCAGTATAGGGACAGAAAACACTGAAGCTTTCTTT,CASIGTENTEAFF
TRBV5-1,-,TRBJ1-1,-,TGCGCCAGCAGCTTGAGTCGCGGGGGGTCTGAAGCTTTCTTT,CASSLSRGGSEAFF
TRBV7-2,TRBD1,TRBJ2-2,few,TGTGCCAGCAGCTGGGGACAGGGTGGGACCGGGGAGCTGTTTTTT,CASSWGQGGTGELFF
TRBV27,-,TRBJ1-5,-,TGTGCCAGCAGTCCAGGGGATCAGCCCCAGCATTTT,CASSPGDQPQHF
TRBV6-4,TRBD1,TRBJ1-5,-,TGTGCCAGCAGTATACAGACAGGGGAGCCTAGCAATCAGCCCCAGCATTTT,CASSIQTGEPSNQPQHF
TRBV6-4,-,TRBJ2-5,-,TGTGCCAGCAGTCTCAGGGGTGGGGAGACCCAGTACTTC,CASSLRGGETQYF
TRBV5-1,TRBD2,TRBJ2-1,-,TGCGCCAGCAGCCCCGCCAGCGGGAGCTCCTACAATGAGCAGTTCTTC,CASSPASGSSYNEQFF
TRBV5-6,-,TRBJ1-3,few,TGTGCCAGCAGCTTGGCAGGTTCTGGAAACACCATATATTTT,CASSLAGSGNTIYF
TRBV7-9,TRBD1,TRBJ2-6,-,TGTGCCAGCAGCCCCGGGACAGGGGTTTCGGGTGGGGCCAACGTCCTGACTTTC,CASSPGTGVSGGANVLTF
TRBV18,TRBD1,TRBJ2-1,-,TGTGCCAGCTCACCACTCGGACAGGGGGATGAGCAGTTCTTC,CASSPLGQGDEQFF
TRBV7-9,-,TRBJ2-2,-,TGTGCCAGCAGCTTAGCTGGTACGGGATCCGCGAACACCGGGGAGCTGTTTTTT,CASSLAGTGSANTGELFF
TRBV10-2,-,TRBJ1-2,once,TGCGCCAGCACTGTGGGGCCGGAAGGGTTAACTCCCGCCAATGGCTACACCTTC,CASTVGPEGLTPANGYTF
TRBV29-1,TRBD1,TRBJ1-1,-,TGCAGCGTTGAAGGAACACAGGGGCTGAACACTGAAGCTTTCTTT,CSVEGTQGLNTEAFF
TRBV6-1,-,TRBJ1-2,-,TGTGCCAGCAGTGAAGCCGGGGGGACAAATGGCTACACCTTC,CASSEAGGTNGYTF
TRBV30,TRBD1,TRBJ1-2,-,TGTGCCTGGAGTGTAGGCGGGACAGCCCGCGGCTACACCTTC,CAWSVGGTARGYTF
TRBV20-1,-,TRBJ2-1,-,TGCAGTTTAGGAGCTGAGCAGTTCTTC,CSLGAEQFF
TRBV9,-,TRBJ1-5,-,TGTGCCAGCAGCGTAAGTAGACAGGGCAATCAGCCCCAGCATTTT,CASSVSRQGNQPQHF
TRBV27,-,TRBJ1-3,-,TGTGCCAGCAGCCCGAAATCTCCCCAGTCCCTCTCTGGAAACACCATATATTTT,CASSPKSPQSLSGNTIYF
TRBV5-4,TRBD1,TRBJ1-2,-,TGTGCCAGCAGCTTGGCCCCGACAGGGGACTATGGCTACACCTTC,CASSLAPTGDYGYTF
TRBV7-9,-,TRBJ2-1,-,TGTGCCAGCAGCTTTGCGGACAGCTACAATGAGCAGTTCTTC,CASSFADSYNEQFF
TRBV6-6,TRBD1,TRBJ1-2,-,TGTGCCAGCACCGACGGGGGACAGACCTATGGCTACACCTTC,CASTDGGQTYGYTF
TRBV10-3,-,TRBJ1-2,-,TGTGCCATCAGTCTAACGACAGCCGACTATGGCTACACCTTC,CAISLTTADYGYTF
TRBV9,-,TRBJ2-2,-,TGTGCCAGCAGCGTCAGGACCGGGGAGCTGTTTTTT,CASSVRTGELFF
TRBV7-9,TRBD2,TRBJ2-7,-,TGTGCCAGCAGCATACTAGCGGGGGGGATGTACGAGCAGTACTTC,CASSILAGGMYEQYF
TRBV5-4,TRBD1,TRBJ2-3,-,TGTGCCAGCAGCTTGGCCGGACAGGGGTTTGCAGATACGCAGTATTTT,CASSLAGQGFADTQYF
TRBV5-5,TRBD1,TRBJ1-5,-,TGTGCCAGCAGACCCGACAGGGAAGGCAATCAGCCCCAGCATTTT,CASRPDREGNQPQHF
TRBV10-3,TRBD2,TRBJ2-7,-,TGTGCCATCAGTGGGGTTGCGGGGGGCTCCTACGAGCAGTACTTC,CAISGVAGGSYEQYF
TRBV9,TRBD2,TRBJ2-7,-,TGTGCCAGCAGCGAGGGGTCGGGTAGCGGGAGTTACAGCGAGCAGTACTTC,CASSEGSGSGSYSEQYF
TRBV9,-,TRBJ2-1,once,TGTGCCAGCAGCTTTACCCCGGACAATGAGCAGTTCTTC,CASSFTPDNEQFF
TRBV28,TRBD1,TRBJ2-3,-,TGTGCCAGCTCCGACAGGGTACCAGATACGCAGTATTTT,CASSDRVPDTQYF
TRBV15,TRBD1,TRBJ2-1,-,TGTGCCACCAGCAAACTCGTCGGACAGGGACAGTACAATGAGCAGTTCTTC,CATSKLVGQGQYNEQFF
TRBV18,TRBD2,TRBJ2-3,-,TGTGCCAGCTCACCGCGCCCGGGACTAGCGGATCATAGCACAGATACGCAGTATTTT,CASSPRPGLADHSTDTQYF
TRBV7-6,TRBD2,TRBJ2-7,-,TGTGCCAGCAGCCCAGGGGCTAGCGGGAACTACGAGCAGTACTTC,CASSPGASGNYEQYF
TRBV4-1,TRBD2,TRBJ2-2,few,TGCGCCAGCAGCCGTCCTAGCGGAGTAGAGACCGGGGAGCTGTTTTTT,CASSRPSGVETGELFF
TRBV5-4,-,TRBJ2-7,-,TGTGCCAGCAGCTTGGGAGGGGGACGGGTTTACGAGCAGTACTTC,CASSLGGGRVYEQYF
TRBV7-6,-,TRBJ2-7,-,TGTGCCAGCAGCGCGACAGACTCCTACGAGCAGTACTTC,CASSATDSYEQYF
TRBV7-9,TRBD2,TRBJ2-1,once,TGTGCCAGCAGCTTGGCGGGACTACTAGGCGATGAGCAGTTCTTC,CASSLAGLLGDEQFF